Listed below are T cell receptor beta chains from one sample, sequenced in a study of neurological immune-mediated disorders. TCRdb recomputed calls from the 5' RACE reads with MiXCR, one row per CDR3 protein. Of around 14,000 distinct CDR3 sequences listed, about 10% are singletons. Material for sequencing was PBMCs. These receptors were obtained from a middle-aged woman in good health. The CDR3 runs from the conserved cysteine through the conserved F or W. Fields, in order: V gene, D gene, J gene, clone size, CDR3 protein, CDR3 DNA. D genes are given only for firm matches. Part of the rows lack a size; the others show once, few, many or a class for expanded clones.

V: TRBV3-1
D: TRBD2
J: TRBJ2-1
size: many
CDR3: CATKPGLAGVYEQFF
DNA: TGTGCCACCAAACCGGGACTAGCGGGAGTATATGAGCAGTTCTTC

V: TRBV5-1
D: TRBD1
J: TRBJ1-1
size: many
CDR3: CASSSQTGATEAFF
DNA: TGCGCCAGCAGCTCTCAGACAGGGGCTACTGAAGCTTTCTTT

V: TRBV20-1
D: -
J: TRBJ2-7
size: many
CDR3: CSALSAPHEQYF
DNA: TGCAGTGCCCTGAGTGCCCCCCACGAGCAGTACTTC

V: TRBV6-1
D: TRBD1
J: TRBJ2-2
size: many
CDR3: CASRETGGASMPNTGELFF
DNA: TGTGCCAGCAGGGAAACAGGGGGCGCTTCGATGCCCAACACCGGGGAGCTGTTTTTT

V: TRBV20-1
D: -
J: TRBJ2-2
size: many
CDR3: CSVKGTDSEVTGELFF
DNA: TGCAGTGTTAAGGGAACCGATAGCGAGGTCACCGGGGAGCTGTTTTTT

V: TRBV10-1
D: -
J: TRBJ2-1
size: many
CDR3: CASSEFQSSYNEQFF
DNA: TGCGCCAGCAGTGAGTTCCAGAGCTCCTACAATGAGCAGTTCTTC

V: TRBV30
D: -
J: TRBJ1-1
size: many
CDR3: CAWGRRNTEAFF
DNA: TGTGCCTGGGGGCGGAGAAACACTGAAGCTTTCTTT

V: TRBV5-1
D: -
J: TRBJ2-1
size: many
CDR3: CASSFGSASSYNEQFF
DNA: TGCGCCAGCAGCTTTGGGTCAGCGAGCTCCTACAATGAGCAGTTCTTC

V: TRBV18
D: -
J: TRBJ2-5
size: many
CDR3: CASSPVTGETQYF
DNA: TGTGCCAGCTCACCAGTGACAGGAGAGACCCAGTACTTC

V: TRBV18
D: -
J: TRBJ2-2
size: many
CDR3: CASFDSTGELFF
DNA: TGTGCCAGCTTTGATTCCACCGGGGAGCTGTTTTTT

V: TRBV7-7
D: TRBD1
J: TRBJ2-1
size: many
CDR3: CASSRDRGTYNEQFF
DNA: TGTGCCAGCAGCCGGGACAGGGGGACCTACAATGAGCAGTTCTTC

V: TRBV6-1
D: TRBD2
J: TRBJ2-1
size: medium-sized
CDR3: CASSVERGEQFF
DNA: TGTGCCAGCAGTGTCGAGCGGGGGGAGCAGTTCTTC

V: TRBV5-1
D: TRBD2
J: TRBJ2-1
size: many
CDR3: CASSIGTSGGALNNEQFF
DNA: TGCGCCAGCAGCATCGGGACTAGCGGGGGGGCATTAAACAATGAGCAGTTCTTC

V: TRBV10-3
D: TRBD2
J: TRBJ2-5
size: many
CDR3: CAISEPGLAVQTQYF
DNA: TGTGCCATCAGTGAGCCTGGGCTAGCGGTCCAGACCCAGTACTTC

V: TRBV6-2/TRBV6-3
D: -
J: TRBJ2-1
size: -
CDR3: CASSYLEDYNEQFF
DNA: TGTGCCAGCAGTTACCTGGAAGATTACAATGAGCAGTTCTTC

V: TRBV20-1
D: -
J: TRBJ2-1
size: many
CDR3: CSASSGASSYNEQFF
DNA: TGCAGTGCTAGCTCCGGAGCGAGCTCCTACAATGAGCAGTTCTTC

V: TRBV18
D: TRBD2
J: TRBJ2-7
size: many
CDR3: CASSPGVAGGREQYF
DNA: TGTGCCAGCTCACCAGGGGTAGCGGGAGGTCGCGAGCAGTACTTC

V: TRBV9
D: -
J: TRBJ2-1
size: many
CDR3: CASSVGGARYNEQFF
DNA: TGTGCCAGCAGCGTAGGGGGGGCACGCTACAATGAGCAGTTCTTC

V: TRBV3-1
D: -
J: TRBJ2-6
size: many
CDR3: CASSTGHGANVLTF
DNA: TGTGCCAGCAGCACAGGGCATGGGGCCAACGTCCTGACTTTC

V: TRBV5-1
D: TRBD1
J: TRBJ2-3
size: many
CDR3: CASSLGTGGIDTQYF
DNA: TGCGCCAGCAGCTTGGGGACAGGGGGTATAGATACGCAGTATTTT

V: TRBV7-8
D: -
J: TRBJ1-2
size: many
CDR3: CASRKRGEGLVWGYTF
DNA: TGTGCCAGCAGAAAGCGAGGGGAGGGATTAGTATGGGGCTACACCTTC

V: TRBV5-1
D: -
J: TRBJ1-1
size: medium-sized
CDR3: CASSSRGSTEAFF
DNA: TGCGCCAGCAGCTCTCGAGGGAGCACTGAAGCTTTCTTT

V: TRBV20-1
D: TRBD1
J: TRBJ2-5
size: many
CDR3: CSALDRRRFKTQYF
DNA: TGCAGTGCTTTGGACAGGCGCAGATTTAAGACCCAGTACTTC

V: TRBV20-1
D: -
J: TRBJ2-3
size: many
CDR3: CSAIGHGKGDTQYF
DNA: TGCAGTGCTATAGGGCACGGAAAGGGAGATACGCAGTATTTT

V: TRBV5-1
D: -
J: TRBJ2-5
size: medium-sized
CDR3: CASSLDYQETQYF
DNA: TGCGCCAGCAGCCTGGACTACCAAGAGACCCAGTACTTC

V: TRBV2
D: -
J: TRBJ2-7
size: many
CDR3: CASRGASEGYEQYF
DNA: TGTGCCAGCAGAGGGGCTAGCGAGGGCTACGAGCAGTACTTC

V: TRBV2
D: TRBD2
J: TRBJ2-1
size: medium-sized
CDR3: CASVGAGGNEQFF
DNA: TGTGCCAGCGTGGGAGCGGGAGGCAATGAGCAGTTCTTC

V: TRBV29-1
D: TRBD2
J: TRBJ2-5
size: many
CDR3: CSVEATSGRAQYF
DNA: TGCAGCGTTGAAGCCACTAGCGGGAGGGCCCAGTACTTC

V: TRBV11-1
D: -
J: TRBJ2-5
size: many
CDR3: CASSSRADQETQYF
DNA: TGTGCCAGCAGCTCAAGGGCTGACCAAGAGACCCAGTACTTC

V: TRBV20-1
D: -
J: TRBJ1-1
size: medium-sized
CDR3: CSAGEGTNTEAFF
DNA: TGCAGTGCTGGGGAAGGAACGAACACTGAAGCTTTCTTT

V: TRBV4-2
D: -
J: TRBJ1-4
size: -
CDR3: CASSLRGGRATNEKLFF
DNA: TGTGCCAGCAGCCTCCGGGGGGGCAGGGCAACTAATGAAAAACTGTTTTTT

V: TRBV20-1
D: TRBD2
J: TRBJ2-4
size: many
CDR3: CSATPANLGLAGGPVAKNIQYF
DNA: TGCAGTGCTACCCCCGCCAACCTGGGACTAGCGGGAGGGCCAGTCGCCAAAAACATTCAGTACTTC

V: TRBV20-1
D: -
J: TRBJ2-1
size: -
CDR3: CSAAPFEVDEQFF
DNA: TGCAGTGCTGCTCCCTTTGAGGTGGATGAGCAGTTCTTC

V: TRBV7-2
D: -
J: TRBJ2-1
size: many
CDR3: CASTQAYMYNEQFF
DNA: TGTGCCAGCACCCAAGCCTATATGTACAATGAGCAGTTCTTC

V: TRBV10-2
D: TRBD1
J: TRBJ2-3
size: many
CDR3: CASSDRTGGDTQYF
DNA: TGCGCCAGCAGTGACCGGACAGGTGGAGATACGCAGTATTTT

V: TRBV28
D: -
J: TRBJ2-3
size: many
CDR3: CASSERESGTDTQYF
DNA: TGTGCCAGCAGTGAACGGGAATCGGGCACAGATACGCAGTATTTT

V: TRBV20-1
D: -
J: TRBJ1-4
size: many
CDR3: CSARVARTNEKLFF
DNA: TGCAGTGCCCGCGTCGCGCGGACTAATGAAAAACTGTTTTTT

V: TRBV20-1
D: TRBD1
J: TRBJ1-6
size: many
CDR3: CSAPETGGNSPLHF
DNA: TGCAGTGCCCCTGAAACAGGGGGTAATTCACCCCTCCACTTT

V: TRBV25-1
D: TRBD2
J: TRBJ2-7
size: many
CDR3: CASSESTSGPYEQYF
DNA: TGTGCCAGCAGCGAATCCACTAGCGGACCCTACGAGCAGTACTTC

V: TRBV5-6
D: TRBD1
J: TRBJ1-5
size: many
CDR3: CASSLGGQGNNQPQHF
DNA: TGTGCCAGCAGCTTGGGAGGACAGGGAAACAATCAGCCCCAGCATTTT

V: TRBV4-1
D: -
J: TRBJ2-1
size: many
CDR3: CASRPEGANEQFF
DNA: TGCGCCAGCAGGCCCGAAGGGGCCAATGAGCAGTTCTTC

V: TRBV4-1
D: -
J: TRBJ2-1
size: many
CDR3: CASSQEWAQRYEQFF
DNA: TGCGCCAGCAGCCAAGAGTGGGCCCAGAGGTATGAGCAGTTCTTC

V: TRBV6-5
D: TRBD1
J: TRBJ1-1
size: many
CDR3: CASSYDREGTEAFF
DNA: TGTGCCAGCAGTTATGACAGGGAAGGCACTGAAGCTTTCTTT

V: TRBV20-1
D: -
J: TRBJ2-1
size: many
CDR3: CSARVDEQFF
DNA: TGCAGTGCTAGGGTCGATGAGCAGTTCTTC

V: TRBV18
D: -
J: TRBJ1-2
size: many
CDR3: CASSPGGNYGYTF
DNA: TGTGCCAGCTCACCAGGGGGCAACTATGGCTACACCTTC

V: TRBV5-6
D: -
J: TRBJ2-2
size: many
CDR3: CASSLGGTNTGELFF
DNA: TGTGCCAGCAGCTTGGGCGGGACCAACACCGGGGAGCTGTTTTTT

V: TRBV10-1
D: -
J: TRBJ2-2
size: many
CDR3: CASRDRNTGELFF
DNA: TGCGCCAGCAGGGACAGGAACACCGGGGAGCTGTTTTTT

V: TRBV12-3/TRBV12-4
D: TRBD2
J: TRBJ2-3
size: many
CDR3: CASRSTSGGDTQYF
DNA: TGTGCCAGCAGGTCGACTAGCGGGGGAGATACGCAGTATTTT

V: TRBV5-1
D: -
J: TRBJ2-2
size: medium-sized
CDR3: CASSELPSTGELFF
DNA: TGCGCCAGCAGCGAACTACCTAGTACCGGGGAGCTGTTTTTT

V: TRBV15
D: -
J: TRBJ2-1
size: many
CDR3: CATSSLRASDEQFF
DNA: TGTGCCACCAGCAGTCTCAGGGCTAGCGATGAGCAGTTCTTC

V: TRBV5-1
D: -
J: TRBJ1-4
size: many
CDR3: CASSLEHPEKLFF
DNA: TGCGCCAGCAGCTTGGAACATCCGGAAAAACTGTTTTTT

V: TRBV11-1
D: TRBD2
J: TRBJ2-7
size: many
CDR3: CASSSPSGTNFYEQYF
DNA: TGTGCCAGCAGCTCACCTAGCGGGACGAATTTCTACGAGCAGTACTTC

V: TRBV12-3/TRBV12-4
D: -
J: TRBJ1-1
size: many
CDR3: CASSLGAGTEAFF
DNA: TGTGCCAGCAGTTTAGGTGCAGGAACTGAAGCTTTCTTT

V: TRBV7-2
D: TRBD2
J: TRBJ2-1
size: many
CDR3: CASSAGDARDYWGNEQFF
DNA: TGTGCCAGCAGCGCCGGGGATGCTCGGGACTACTGGGGCAATGAGCAGTTCTTC